The 8 T cell receptor beta chains presented below share a single source sample, sequenced in a study of Ad26.COV2.S vaccination and SARS-CoV-2 variants. The method was immunoSEQ multiplex PCR; TCRdb's version includes in-frame clones alone and lacks a portion of them. The sample has around 100,000 clones, 82% seen once. Specimen: peripheral blood, collected after recovery from COVID-19. Receptors were obtained from a human donor who had recovered from COVID-19.

This clone appeared once. The chain uses TRBV27 and TRBJ2-1; no firm D call. V was pared by 1 base and J by 4 bases, with 5 bases between. Germline loops: CDR1 MNHEY, CDR2 SMNVEV (reference sequence). The CDR3 has 13 residues. The CDR3 spells CASSLYQYNEQFF. CDR3 DNA: TGTGCCAGCAGTTTATACCAATACAATGAGCAGTTCTTC.

The chain is built from TRBV10-3 and TRBJ2-2, with a possible D match to TRBD2 (6 bases). Germline V gene sequence: CDR1 ENHRY, CDR2 SYGVKD. The CDR3 is 19 amino acids. Deletions cut 2 bases from V and 6 bases from J, with 25 bases between. Here the CDR3 DNA reads TGTGCCATCAGTGAGCCGAGACCCGGACATTCGCGGGGACCCGGGGAGCTGTTTTTT. Translated, it gives CAISEPRPGHSRGPGELFF.

The chain has TRBV24-1 and TRBJ2-5; TRBD2 agrees at 8 bases. Germline trimming cut 4 bases from V and 4 bases from J; bases unmatched to any gene: 7. The CDR3 runs to 15 residues. The germline CDR1 and CDR2 sequences are KGHDR and SFDVKD. CDR3 coding DNA: TGTGCCACCAGTGACATCTCAGCGGGAGTAGAGACCCAGTACTTC. This codes for CATSDISAGVETQYF.

V usage is TRBV5-6 and J usage is TRBJ2-7, with 10 bases aligning to TRBD2. Germline V gene data show CDR1 as SGHDT and CDR2 as YYEEEE. The CDR3 is 16 residues long. The J segment lost 4 bases and the V segment lost 1 base, leaving 8 bases of the junction unmatched. The CDR3 DNA is TGTGCCAGCAGCTTGAGGTCTAGCGGGAGCAGGTACGAGCAGTACTTC. Its translation: CASSLRSSGSRYEQYF.

The chain is built from TRBV4-2 and TRBJ2-1, with D perhaps matching TRBD1 (6 bases). CDR1 is LGHNA and CDR2 is YNFKEQ in the germline V gene. V lost 5 bases to trimming and J lost 4 bases, with 15 bases between them. The CDR3 contains 15 residues. CDR3 nucleotide sequence: TGTGCCAGCAGCAGCCGGGACAAGGTGTACAATGAGCAGTTCTTC. Its translation is CASSSRDKVYNEQFF.

The V and J genes are TRBV25-1 and TRBJ1-2; TRBD1 is a possible D gene (6 bases). There are 11 residues in the CDR3. Germline values: CDR1 MGHDK, CDR2 SYGVNS. V shed 6 bases and J shed 7 bases, with 9 bases lying between them. The CDR3 nucleotides read TGTGCCAGCAGACTCAGGGGTGGCTACACCTTC. Its translation: CASRLRGGYTF.

The rearrangement uses TRBV7-2 and TRBJ1-2; D might be TRBD1 (5 bases). The germline gives CDR1 SGHTA, CDR2 FQGNSA. This CDR3 comprises 15 residues. The V end lost 2 bases, the J end lost 8 bases, and 18 bases lay between the germline ends. The CDR3 bases are TGTGCCAGCAGCTTATTTACAGGTCAACACGGAGGCTACACCTTC. This encodes CASSLFTGQHGGYTF.

This chain uses TRBV7-2 with TRBJ1-2, with D possibly TRBD1 on 6 matching bases. CDR3 size: 16 residues. Per the germline V gene, CDR1 is SGHTA and CDR2 is FQGNSA. V lost 5 bases and J 4 bases, leaving 20 bases between the germline ends. CDR3 sequence reads: CASSPWAGQGVYGYTF. CDR3 nucleotides: TGTGCCAGCAGCCCTTGGGCGGGACAAGGAGTCTATGGCTACACCTTC.